Below are 3 T cell receptor beta chains sequenced from a single sample in a study of blood T cell repertoires in COVID-19. Clones were sequenced by immunoSEQ multiplex PCR, and TCRdb holds only the in-frame ones, with some missing. The sample includes tens of thousands of clones, 70% to 90% of them seen just once. Sequenced: peripheral blood. These receptors came from a man in his 60s with acute or convalescent COVID-19.

The V call is TRBV5-1, the J call TRBJ1-6; tentative D call: TRBD1 (5 bases). Germline CDR1 reads SGHRS; CDR2 reads YFSETQ. The CDR3 has 13 amino acids. Trimming took 5 bases from V and 7 from J, leaving 10 bases between them. CDR3 protein: CASSWDLNSPLHF. Written as DNA, the CDR3 is TGCGCCAGCAGTTGGGACTTAAATTCACCCCTCCACTTT.

The chain is built from TRBV5-1 and TRBJ2-2; D remains unclear. The CDR3 runs to 16 residues. The germline gives CDR1 SGHRS, CDR2 YFSETQ. The V and J ends lost 3 bases and 0 bases respectively, with 12 bases between them. DNA for the CDR3: TGCGCCAGCAGCTCCCCCGACAAGACGAACACCGGGGAGCTGTTTTTT. This sequence encodes CASSSPDKTNTGELFF.

The J gene is TRBJ2-5, the V gene TRBV24-1; TRBD1 aligns across 8 bases. V gave up 4 bases and J gave up 5 bases; unmatched junction bases: 11. This CDR3 has 16 residues. Looked up from germline, CDR1 is KGHDR and CDR2 is SFDVKD. The CDR3 loop reads CATSDPTGAFGETQYF. The CDR3 coding sequence is TGTGCCACCAGTGACCCGACAGGGGCGTTTGGTGAGACCCAGTACTTC.